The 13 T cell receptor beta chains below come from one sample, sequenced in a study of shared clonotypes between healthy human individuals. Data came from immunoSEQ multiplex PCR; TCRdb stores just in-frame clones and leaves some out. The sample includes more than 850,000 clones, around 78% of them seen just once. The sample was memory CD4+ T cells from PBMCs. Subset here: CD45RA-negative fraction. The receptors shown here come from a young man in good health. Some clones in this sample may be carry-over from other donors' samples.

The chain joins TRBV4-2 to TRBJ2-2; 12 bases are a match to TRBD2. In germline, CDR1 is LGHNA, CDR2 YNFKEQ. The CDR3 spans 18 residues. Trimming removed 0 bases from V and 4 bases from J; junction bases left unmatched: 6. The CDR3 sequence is CASSQDRLAGERTGELFF. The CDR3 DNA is TGTGCCAGCAGCCAAGATAGACTAGCGGGAGAGCGCACCGGGGAGCTGTTTTTT.

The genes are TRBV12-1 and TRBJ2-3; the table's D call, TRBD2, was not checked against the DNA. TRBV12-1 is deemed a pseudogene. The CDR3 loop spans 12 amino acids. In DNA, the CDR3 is TGTGCCAGCAGCTTCGAGCTTGGTACGCAGTATTTT. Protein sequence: CASSFELGTQYF.

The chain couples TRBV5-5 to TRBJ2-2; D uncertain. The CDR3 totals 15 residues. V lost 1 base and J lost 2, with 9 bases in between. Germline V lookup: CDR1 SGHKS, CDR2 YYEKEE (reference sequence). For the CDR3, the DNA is TGTGCCAGCAGCTTGCAGACTGAAAACACCGGGGAGCTGTTTTTT. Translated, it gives CASSLQTENTGELFF. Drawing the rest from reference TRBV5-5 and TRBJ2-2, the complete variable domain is DAGVTQSPTHLIKTRGQQVTLRCSPISGHKSVSWYQQVLGQGPQFIFQYYEKEERGRGNFPDRFSARQFPNYSSELNVNALLLGDSALYLCASSLQTENTGELFFGEGSRLTVL.

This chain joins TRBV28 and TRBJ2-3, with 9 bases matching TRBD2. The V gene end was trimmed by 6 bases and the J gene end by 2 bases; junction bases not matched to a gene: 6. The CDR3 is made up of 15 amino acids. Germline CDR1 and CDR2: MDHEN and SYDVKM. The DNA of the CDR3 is TGTGCCAGCAGCCCCGGGACTAGCTTCACAGATACGCAGTATTTT. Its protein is CASSPGTSFTDTQYF.

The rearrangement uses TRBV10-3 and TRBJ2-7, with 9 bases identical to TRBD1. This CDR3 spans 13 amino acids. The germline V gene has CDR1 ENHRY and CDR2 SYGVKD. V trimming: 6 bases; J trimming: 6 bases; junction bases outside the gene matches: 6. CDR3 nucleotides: TGTGCCATCAGCCGGGACAGGGAAGGCGAGCAGTACTTC. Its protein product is CAISRDREGEQYF.

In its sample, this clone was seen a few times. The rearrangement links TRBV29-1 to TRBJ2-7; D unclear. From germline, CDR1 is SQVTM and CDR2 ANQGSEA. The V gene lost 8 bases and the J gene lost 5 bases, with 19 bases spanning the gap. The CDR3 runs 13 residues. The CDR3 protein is CSPRPDPPHEQYF. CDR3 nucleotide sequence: TGCAGCCCCCGACCGGACCCGCCCCACGAGCAGTACTTC.

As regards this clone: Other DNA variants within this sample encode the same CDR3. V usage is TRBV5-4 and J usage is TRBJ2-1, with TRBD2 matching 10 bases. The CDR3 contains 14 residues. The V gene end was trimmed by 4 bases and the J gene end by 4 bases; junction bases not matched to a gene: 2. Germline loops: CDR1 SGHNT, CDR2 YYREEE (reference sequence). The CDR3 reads CASSRTSGYNEQFF. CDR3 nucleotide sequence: TGTGCCAGCAGCCGGACTAGCGGATACAATGAGCAGTTCTTC.

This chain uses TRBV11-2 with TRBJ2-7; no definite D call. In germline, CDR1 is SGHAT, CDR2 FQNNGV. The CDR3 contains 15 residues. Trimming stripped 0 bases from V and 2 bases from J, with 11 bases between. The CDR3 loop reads CASSLEEGFTYEQYF. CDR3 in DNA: TGTGCCAGCAGCTTAGAAGAAGGGTTCACCTACGAGCAGTACTTC.

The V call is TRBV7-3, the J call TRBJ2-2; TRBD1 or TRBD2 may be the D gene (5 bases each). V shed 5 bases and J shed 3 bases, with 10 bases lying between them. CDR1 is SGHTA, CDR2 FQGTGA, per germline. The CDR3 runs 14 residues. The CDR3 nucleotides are TGTGCCAGCAGCCGGGGACGGGACACCGGGGAGCTGTTTTTT. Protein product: CASSRGRDTGELFF.

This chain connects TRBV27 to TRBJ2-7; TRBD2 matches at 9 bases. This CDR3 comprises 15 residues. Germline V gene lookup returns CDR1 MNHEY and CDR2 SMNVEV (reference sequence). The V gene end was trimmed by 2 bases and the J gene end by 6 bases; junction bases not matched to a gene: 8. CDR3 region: CASSLPPRSGSEQYF. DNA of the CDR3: TGTGCCAGCAGTTTACCACCGCGTAGCGGGAGCGAGCAGTACTTC.

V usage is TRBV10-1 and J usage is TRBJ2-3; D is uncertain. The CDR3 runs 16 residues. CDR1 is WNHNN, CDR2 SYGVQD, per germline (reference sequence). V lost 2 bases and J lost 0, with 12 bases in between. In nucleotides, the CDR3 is TGCGCCAGCAGTGAGGCCCCTAGTATAAGCACAGATACGCAGTATTTT. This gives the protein CASSEAPSISTDTQYF.

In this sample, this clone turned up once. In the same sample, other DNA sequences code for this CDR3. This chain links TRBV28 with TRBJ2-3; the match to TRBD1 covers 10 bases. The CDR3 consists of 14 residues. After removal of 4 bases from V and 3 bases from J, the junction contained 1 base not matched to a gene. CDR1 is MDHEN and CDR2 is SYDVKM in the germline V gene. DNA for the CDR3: TGTGCCAGCAGTTCGGGACAGGGGACAGATACGCAGTATTTT. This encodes CASSSGQGTDTQYF.

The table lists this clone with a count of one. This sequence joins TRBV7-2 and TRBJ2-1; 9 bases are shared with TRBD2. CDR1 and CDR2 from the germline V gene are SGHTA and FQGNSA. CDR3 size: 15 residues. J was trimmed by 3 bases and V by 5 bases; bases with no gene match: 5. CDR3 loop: CASSRGGGGYNEQFF. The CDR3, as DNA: TGTGCCAGCAGCCGCGGCGGGGGGGGCTACAATGAGCAGTTCTTC.